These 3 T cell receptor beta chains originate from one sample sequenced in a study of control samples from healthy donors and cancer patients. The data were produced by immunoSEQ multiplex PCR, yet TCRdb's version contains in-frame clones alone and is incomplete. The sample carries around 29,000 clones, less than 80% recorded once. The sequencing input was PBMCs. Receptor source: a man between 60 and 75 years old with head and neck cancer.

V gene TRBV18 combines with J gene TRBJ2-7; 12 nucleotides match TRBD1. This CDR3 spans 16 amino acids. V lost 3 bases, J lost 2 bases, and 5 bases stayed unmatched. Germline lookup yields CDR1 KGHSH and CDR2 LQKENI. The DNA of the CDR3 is TGTGCCAGCTCACCGGGACAGGGGGCAAGCACCTACGAGCAGTACTTC. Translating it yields CASSPGQGASTYEQYF.

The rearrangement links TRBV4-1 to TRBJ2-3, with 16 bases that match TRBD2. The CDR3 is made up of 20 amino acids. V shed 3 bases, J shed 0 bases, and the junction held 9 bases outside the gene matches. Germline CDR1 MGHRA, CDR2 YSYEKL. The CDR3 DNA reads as TGCGCCAGCAGCCACCCGGGACTAGCGGGAGGGCCGCGGAGCACAGATACGCAGTATTTT. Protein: CASSHPGLAGGPRSTDTQYF.

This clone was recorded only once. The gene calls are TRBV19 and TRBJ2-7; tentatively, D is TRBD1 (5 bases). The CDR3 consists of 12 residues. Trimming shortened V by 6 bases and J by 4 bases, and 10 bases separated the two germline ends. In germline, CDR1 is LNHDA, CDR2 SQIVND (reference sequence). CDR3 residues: CASRGESYEQYF. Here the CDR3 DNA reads TGTGCCAGTAGAGGGGAAAGTTACGAGCAGTACTTC.